A selection of T cell receptor beta chains follows, all from one sample in a study of tumor-infiltrating lymphocytes in localized non-small cell lung cancer. Repertoires were generated with immunoSEQ multiplex PCR, while TCRdb's copy carries only in-frame clones and drops some. The sample carries some 29,000 clones, approximately 85% recorded once. Input material: lung tumor tissue. These TCRs come from a human donor with non-small cell lung cancer. Both conserved end residues are part of each CDR3. The D gene is left open where the match is weak. Part of the rows lack a size; the others show once, few, many or a class for expanded clones.

>TRBJ2-3|-|TRBV4-3|TRBD2
TGCGCCAGCAGCCAGGAGCGGGGGGGCGCAGATACGCAGTATTTT
CASSQERGGADTQYF
>TRBJ1-3|-|TRBV7-2|TRBD1
TGTGCCAGCAGCCGACAGGGTTCATCGTCTGGAAACACCATATATTTT
CASSRQGSSSGNTIYF
>TRBJ2-2|-|TRBV5-4|TRBD1
TGTGCCAGCAGTACACAGGGGCGGAACACCGGGGAGCTGTTTTTT
CASSTQGRNTGELFF
>TRBJ1-4|-|TRBV4-2|-
TGTGCCAGCAGCCAAGAAGCCACGTCCGAAAAACTGTTTTTT
CASSQEATSEKLFF
>TRBJ2-4|-|TRBV14|-
TGTGCCAGCAGCCCAAGGGGTTTCGGGTACATTCAGTACTTC
CASSPRGFGYIQYF
>TRBJ2-7|-|TRBV5-4|-
TGTGCCAGCAGCCCTGGGACTTGGTGGGAGCAGTACTTC
CASSPGTWWEQYF
>TRBJ2-7|-|TRBV15|-
TGTGCCACCAGCAGAGCAGACAGGACTTCCTACGAGCAGTACTTC
CATSRADRTSYEQYF
>TRBJ1-2|-|TRBV2|-
TGTGCCAGCAGTGAAGGGGGGGCGCGAAGCTACACCTTC
CASSEGGARSYTF
>TRBJ2-5|-|TRBV4-3|TRBD2
TGCGCCAGCAGCCAAGGTCATAGCGGGGGGGCTTATGAGACCCAGTACTTC
CASSQGHSGGAYETQYF
>TRBJ1-1|-|TRBV19|-
TGTGCCAGCCACCAACTGGGAAAAAACACTGAAGCTTTCTTT
CASHQLGKNTEAFF
>TRBJ1-5|-|TRBV18|TRBD1
TGTGCCAGCTCACCACCCACCGGGACAGGGTCTAATCAGCCCCAGCATTTT
CASSPPTGTGSNQPQHF
>TRBJ1-1|once|TRBV12-5|-
TGTGCTAGTGCCGAGGCGGCGAACACTGAAGCTTTCTTT
CASAEAANTEAFF
>TRBJ1-5|-|TRBV7-2|-
TGTGCCAGCAGCTTAATGGAGGATCAGCCCCAGCATTTT
CASSLMEDQPQHF
>TRBJ1-1|-|TRBV6-1|-
TGTGCCAGCAGAGTAACACGGAACACTGAAGCTTTCTTT
CASRVTRNTEAFF
>TRBJ2-1|-|TRBV2|TRBD1
TGTGCCAGCAGTCAGGACAGGGGTATGTACAATGAGCAGTTCTTC
CASSQDRGMYNEQFF
>TRBJ2-3|-|TRBV5-1|TRBD1
TGCGCCAGCAGCGTAGGGGACAGGGGGCGCGGGGCAGATACGCAGTATTTT
CASSVGDRGRGADTQYF
>TRBJ1-6|few|TRBV5-6|TRBD1
TGTGCCAGCAGCCCCCTGGACAGGAGCTCCTATAATTCACCCCTCCACTTT
CASSPLDRSSYNSPLHF
>TRBJ1-4|-|TRBV25-1|-
TGTGCCAGCAGTGGGGACACCTCTAATGAAAAACTGTTTTTT
CASSGDTSNEKLFF